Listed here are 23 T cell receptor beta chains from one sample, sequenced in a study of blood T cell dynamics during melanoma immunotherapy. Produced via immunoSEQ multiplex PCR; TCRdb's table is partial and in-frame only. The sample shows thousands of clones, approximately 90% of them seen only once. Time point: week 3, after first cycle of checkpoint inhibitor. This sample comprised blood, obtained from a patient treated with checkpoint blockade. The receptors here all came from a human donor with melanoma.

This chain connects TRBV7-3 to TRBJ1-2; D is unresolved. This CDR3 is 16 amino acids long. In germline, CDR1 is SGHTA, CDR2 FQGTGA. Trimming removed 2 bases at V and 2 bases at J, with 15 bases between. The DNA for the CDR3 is TGTGCCAGCAGCTTAGGCGGCACAGCCCTAAACTATGGCTACACCTTC. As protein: CASSLGGTALNYGYTF.

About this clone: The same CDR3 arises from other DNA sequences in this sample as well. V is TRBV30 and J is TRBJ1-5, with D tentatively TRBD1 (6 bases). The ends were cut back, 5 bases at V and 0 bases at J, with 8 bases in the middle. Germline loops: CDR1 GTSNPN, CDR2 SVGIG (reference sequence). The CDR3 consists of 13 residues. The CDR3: CAWQGGSNQPQHF. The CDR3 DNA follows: TGTGCCTGGCAAGGGGGTAGCAATCAGCCCCAGCATTTT.

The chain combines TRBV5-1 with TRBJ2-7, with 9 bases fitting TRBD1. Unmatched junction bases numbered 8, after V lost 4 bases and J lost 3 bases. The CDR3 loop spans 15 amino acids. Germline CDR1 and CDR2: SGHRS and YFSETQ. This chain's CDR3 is CASSRGTGQNYEQYF. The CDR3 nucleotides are TGCGCCAGCAGCCGAGGGACAGGGCAAAACTACGAGCAGTACTTC.

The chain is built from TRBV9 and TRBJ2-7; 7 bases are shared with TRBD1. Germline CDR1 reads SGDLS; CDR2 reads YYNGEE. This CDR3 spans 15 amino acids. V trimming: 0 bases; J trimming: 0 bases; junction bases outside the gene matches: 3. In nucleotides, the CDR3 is TGTGCCAGCAGCGTAGGAGGGGACAGCTCCTACGAGCAGTACTTC. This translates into CASSVGGDSSYEQYF.

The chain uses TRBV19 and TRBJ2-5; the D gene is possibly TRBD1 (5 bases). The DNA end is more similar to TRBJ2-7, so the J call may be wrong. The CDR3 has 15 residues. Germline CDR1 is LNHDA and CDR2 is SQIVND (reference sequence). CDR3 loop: CASSIARVSSYEQYF. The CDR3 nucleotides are TGTGCCAGTAGTATCGCCAGGGTGAGCTCCTACGAGCAGTACTTC.

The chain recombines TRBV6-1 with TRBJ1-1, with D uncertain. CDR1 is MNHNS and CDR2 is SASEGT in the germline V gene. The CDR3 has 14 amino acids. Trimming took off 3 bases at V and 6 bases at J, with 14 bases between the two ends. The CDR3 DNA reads TGTGCCAGCAGTGACGGGCAGCTGCCGGCTGAAGCTTTCTTT. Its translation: CASSDGQLPAEAFF.

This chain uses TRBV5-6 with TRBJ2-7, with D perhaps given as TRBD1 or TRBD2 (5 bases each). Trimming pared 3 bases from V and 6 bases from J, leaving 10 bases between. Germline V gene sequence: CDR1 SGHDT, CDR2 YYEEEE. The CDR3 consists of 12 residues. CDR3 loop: CASSWGTSEQYF. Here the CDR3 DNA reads TGTGCCAGCAGCTGGGGGACGTCCGAGCAGTACTTC.

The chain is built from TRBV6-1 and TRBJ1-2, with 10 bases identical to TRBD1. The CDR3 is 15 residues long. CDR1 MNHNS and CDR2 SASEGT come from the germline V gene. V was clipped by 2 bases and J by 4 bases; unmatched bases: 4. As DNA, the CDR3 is TGTGCCAGCAGTGAACAGACAGGGGGCGGCTATGGCTACACCTTC. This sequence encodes CASSEQTGGGYGYTF.

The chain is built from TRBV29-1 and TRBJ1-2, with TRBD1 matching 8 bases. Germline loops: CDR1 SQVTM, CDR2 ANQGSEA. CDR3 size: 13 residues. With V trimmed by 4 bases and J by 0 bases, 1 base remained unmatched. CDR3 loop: CSVGQGTNYGYTF. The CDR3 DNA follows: TGCAGCGTTGGACAGGGGACTAACTATGGCTACACCTTC.

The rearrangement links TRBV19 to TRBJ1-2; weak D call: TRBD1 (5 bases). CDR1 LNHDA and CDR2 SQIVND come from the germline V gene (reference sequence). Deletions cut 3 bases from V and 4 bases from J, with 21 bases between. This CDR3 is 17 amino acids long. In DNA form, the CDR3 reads TGTGCCAGTAGTATCCACCCTGGTAGCAGGGATAGCTATGGCTACACCTTC. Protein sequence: CASSIHPGSRDSYGYTF.

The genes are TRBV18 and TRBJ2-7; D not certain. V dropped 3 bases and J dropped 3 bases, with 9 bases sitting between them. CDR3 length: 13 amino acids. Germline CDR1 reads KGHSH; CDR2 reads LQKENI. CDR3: CASSPRMDYEQYF. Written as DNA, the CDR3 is TGTGCCAGCTCACCGAGAATGGACTACGAGCAGTACTTC.

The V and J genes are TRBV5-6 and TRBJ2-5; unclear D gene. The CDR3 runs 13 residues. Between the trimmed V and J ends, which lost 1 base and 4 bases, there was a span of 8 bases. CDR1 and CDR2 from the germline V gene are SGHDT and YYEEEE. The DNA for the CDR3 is TGTGCCAGCAGCTTGCACCCGTTAGAGACCCAGTACTTC. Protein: CASSLHPLETQYF.

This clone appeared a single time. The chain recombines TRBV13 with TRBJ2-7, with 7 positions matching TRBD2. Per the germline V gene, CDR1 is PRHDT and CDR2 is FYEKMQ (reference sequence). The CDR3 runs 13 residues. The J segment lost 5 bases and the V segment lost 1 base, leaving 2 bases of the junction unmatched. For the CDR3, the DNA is TGTGCCAGCAGCTTAGCGGGGAGGGACGAGCAGTACTTC. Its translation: CASSLAGRDEQYF.

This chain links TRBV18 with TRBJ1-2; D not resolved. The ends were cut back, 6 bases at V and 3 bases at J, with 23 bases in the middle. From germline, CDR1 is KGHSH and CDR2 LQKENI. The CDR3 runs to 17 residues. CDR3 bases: TGTGCCAGCTCCTTCGAACTAAAGATGGGTTTGCACTATGGCTACACCTTC. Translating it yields CASSFELKMGLHYGYTF.

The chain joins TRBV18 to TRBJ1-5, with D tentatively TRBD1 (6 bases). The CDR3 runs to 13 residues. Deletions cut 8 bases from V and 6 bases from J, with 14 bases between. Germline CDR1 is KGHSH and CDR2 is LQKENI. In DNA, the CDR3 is TGTGCCAGCCGGGGGGCAGGGACTCAGCCCCAGCATTTT. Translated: CASRGAGTQPQHF. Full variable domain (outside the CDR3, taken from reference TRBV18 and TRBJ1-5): NAGVMQNPRHLVRRRGQEARLRCSPMKGHSHVYWYRQLPEEGLKFMVYLQKENIIDESGMPKERFSAEFPKEGPSILRIQQVVRGDSAAYFCASRGAGTQPQHFGDGTRLSIL.

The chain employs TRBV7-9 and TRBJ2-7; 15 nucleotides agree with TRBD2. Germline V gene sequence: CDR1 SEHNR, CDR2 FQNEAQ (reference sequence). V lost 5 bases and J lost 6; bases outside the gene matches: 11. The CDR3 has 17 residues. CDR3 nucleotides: TGTGCCAGCAGCGCCGGACTAGCGGGGGGGTTTGCTCGCGAGCAGTACTTC. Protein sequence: CASSAGLAGGFAREQYF.

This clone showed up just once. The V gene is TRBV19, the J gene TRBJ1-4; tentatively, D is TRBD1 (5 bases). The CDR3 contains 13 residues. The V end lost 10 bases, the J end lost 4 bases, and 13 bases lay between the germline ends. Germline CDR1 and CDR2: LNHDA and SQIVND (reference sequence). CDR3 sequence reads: CATRRGINEKLFF. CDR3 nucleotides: TGTGCCACCCGACGGGGCATTAATGAAAAACTGTTTTTT.

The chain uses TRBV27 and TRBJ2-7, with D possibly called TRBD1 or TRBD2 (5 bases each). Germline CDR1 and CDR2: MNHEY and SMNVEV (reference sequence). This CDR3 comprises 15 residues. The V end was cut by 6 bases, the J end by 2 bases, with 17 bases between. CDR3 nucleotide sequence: TGTGCCAGCAGAGTTACCTCAGGGACCACCTACGAGCAGTACTTC. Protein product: CASRVTSGTTYEQYF.

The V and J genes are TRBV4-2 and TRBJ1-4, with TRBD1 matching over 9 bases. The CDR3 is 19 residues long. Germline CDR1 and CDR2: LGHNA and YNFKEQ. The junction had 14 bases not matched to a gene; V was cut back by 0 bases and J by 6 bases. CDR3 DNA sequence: TGTGCCAGCAGCCAAGATCCAGGACAGGGGAGGCGGGGAGATGAAAAACTGTTTTTT. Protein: CASSQDPGQGRRGDEKLFF.

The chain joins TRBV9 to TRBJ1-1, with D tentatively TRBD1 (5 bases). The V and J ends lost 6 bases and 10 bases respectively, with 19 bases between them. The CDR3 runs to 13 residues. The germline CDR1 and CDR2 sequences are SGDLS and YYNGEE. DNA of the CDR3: TGTGCCAGCACCCCCGGGACTGGGGGGAGAGCTTTCTTT. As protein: CASTPGTGGRAFF. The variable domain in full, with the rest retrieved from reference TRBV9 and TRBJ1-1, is DSGVTQTPKHLITATGQRVTLRCSPRSGDLSVYWYQQSLDQGLQFLIQYYNGEERAKGNILERFSAQQFPDLHSELNLSSLELGDSALYFCASTPGTGGRAFFGQGTRLTVV.

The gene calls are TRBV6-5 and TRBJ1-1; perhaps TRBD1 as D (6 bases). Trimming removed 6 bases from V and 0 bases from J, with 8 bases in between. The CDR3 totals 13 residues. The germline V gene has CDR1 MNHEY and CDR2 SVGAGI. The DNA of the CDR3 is TGTGCCAGCAGACAGGGCGTGAACACTGAAGCTTTCTTT. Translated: CASRQGVNTEAFF.

CDR3 nucleotides: TGTGCCAGCAGGTTAGGAGGGGGCGGGGGCACAGATACGCAGTATTTT. Translation: CASRLGGGGGTDTQYF. The genes are TRBV28 and TRBJ2-3, with D perhaps matching TRBD1 (7 bases). The germline V and J ends were trimmed by 6 bases and 1 base, with 17 bases remaining between them. The length of the CDR3 is 16 residues. Germline CDR1 reads MDHEN; CDR2 reads SYDVKM. The full variable domain, its missing parts supplied by reference TRBV28 and TRBJ2-3, is DVKVTQSSRYLVKRTGEKVFLECVQDMDHENMFWYRQDPGLGLRLIYFSYDVKMKEKGDIPEGYSVSREKKERFSLILESASTNQTSMYLCASRLGGGGGTDTQYFGPGTRLTVL.

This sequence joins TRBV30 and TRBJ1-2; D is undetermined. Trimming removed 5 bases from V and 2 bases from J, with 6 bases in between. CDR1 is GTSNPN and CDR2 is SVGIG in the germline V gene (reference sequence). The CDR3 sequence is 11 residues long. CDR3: CAWARNYGYTF. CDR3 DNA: TGTGCCTGGGCTAGAAACTATGGCTACACCTTC.